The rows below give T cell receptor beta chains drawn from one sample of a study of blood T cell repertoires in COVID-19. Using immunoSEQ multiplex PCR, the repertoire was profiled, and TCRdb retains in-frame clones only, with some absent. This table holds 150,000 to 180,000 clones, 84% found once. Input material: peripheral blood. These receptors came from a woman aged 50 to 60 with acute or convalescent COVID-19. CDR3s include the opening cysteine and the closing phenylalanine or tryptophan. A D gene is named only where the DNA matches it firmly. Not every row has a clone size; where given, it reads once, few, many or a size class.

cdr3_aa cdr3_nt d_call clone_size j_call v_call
CASRRGGAENSPLHF TGTGCCAGCAGGCGCGGGGGGGCAGAAAATTCACCCCTCCACTTT - - TRBJ1-6 TRBV6-5
CASSEQGNQPQHF TGTGCCAGCTCGGAACAGGGTAATCAGCCCCAGCATTTT - - TRBJ1-5 TRBV18
CASSPRRTGTRNEKLFF TGTGCCAGTAGTCCGAGGAGAACCGGGACAAGGAATGAAAAACTGTTTTTT - - TRBJ1-4 TRBV19
CASSISGPYNEQFF TGTGCCAGCAGCATTAGCGGGCCCTACAATGAGCAGTTCTTC TRBD2 - TRBJ2-1 TRBV7-3
CASSETAGGYNEQFF TGTGCCAGCAGCGAAACGGCGGGAGGATACAATGAGCAGTTCTTC TRBD2 - TRBJ2-1 TRBV9
CASSAGQAHNSPLHF TGTGCCAGCTCAGCGGGACAGGCTCATAATTCACCCCTCCACTTT TRBD1 - TRBJ1-6 TRBV18
CASMLNSEQYF TGTGCCAGCATGCTAAATTCCGAGCAGTACTTC - - TRBJ2-7 TRBV2
CASSGQGGETQYF TGTGCCAGCAGTGGACAGGGGGGGGAGACCCAGTACTTC TRBD1 - TRBJ2-5 TRBV6-2/TRBV6-3
CASSEDPGQGYNEQFF TGTGCCAGCAGTGAAGATCCCGGACAGGGGTACAATGAGCAGTTCTTC TRBD1 - TRBJ2-1 TRBV6-1
CASSVDGHGGAEAFF TGTGCCAGCAGCGTAGACGGCCACGGCGGGGCTGAAGCTTTCTTT - - TRBJ1-1 TRBV9
CASSLGQDPGYTF TGTGCCAGCAGCCTCGGACAGGATCCTGGCTACACCTTC TRBD1 - TRBJ1-2 TRBV5-6
CASSLRGGSGNTIYF TGCGCCAGCAGCTTGAGAGGGGGCTCTGGAAACACCATATATTTT - - TRBJ1-3 TRBV5-1
CAIRQGISYEQYF TGTGCCATCAGACAGGGGATCTCCTACGAGCAGTACTTC TRBD1 - TRBJ2-7 TRBV10-3
CASSQVPGLAPLGSPYEQYF TGTGCCAGCAGCCAAGTACCGGGACTAGCGCCCCTCGGCTCCCCGTACGAGCAGTACTTC TRBD2 - TRBJ2-7 TRBV3-1/TRBV3-2
CASSPGTSSNNEQFF TGTGCCAGCTCACCAGGGACTAGCTCTAACAATGAGCAGTTCTTC TRBD2 - TRBJ2-1 TRBV18
CASSLGQANTEAFF TGCGCCAGCAGCTTGGGACAGGCAAACACTGAAGCTTTCTTT - once TRBJ1-1 TRBV5-1
CASRSVQRTGNEKLFF TGCGCCAGCCGTTCCGTCCAGCGCACAGGCAATGAAAAACTGTTTTTT - - TRBJ1-4 TRBV5-1
CASSLSPQGGYGYTF TGCGCCAGCAGCCTCTCCCCCCAGGGAGGCTATGGCTACACCTTC - - TRBJ1-2 TRBV4-3
CASAGTGGAGRRGYGYTF TGTGCCAGTGCCGGGACAGGGGGCGCGGGAAGAAGAGGCTATGGCTACACCTTC TRBD1 - TRBJ1-2 TRBV27
CASSVPTGGPDTQYF TGCGCCAGCAGCGTACCTACAGGGGGCCCAGATACGCAGTATTTT TRBD1 - TRBJ2-3 TRBV5-1
CASSPPSTRDEKLFF TGTGCCAGCTCACCACCGTCAACTCGAGATGAAAAACTGTTTTTT - - TRBJ1-4 TRBV18
CASSQARQVVYGYTF TGTGCCAGCAGCCAGGCACGACAGGTTGTCTATGGCTACACCTTC - - TRBJ1-2 TRBV4-2
CASSLAHDEAFF TGTGCCAGCAGCTTAGCACACGATGAAGCTTTCTTT - - TRBJ1-1 TRBV7-8
CSARMPGTAFF TGCAGTGCTAGGATGCCGGGAACGGCTTTCTTT - - TRBJ1-1 TRBV20-1
CASSYNVGTSGVSYNEQFF TGTGCCAGCAGTTATAATGTCGGGACTAGCGGGGTTTCCTACAATGAGCAGTTCTTC TRBD2 many TRBJ2-1 TRBV6-2/TRBV6-3
CSAKKHREQYF TGCAGTGCTAAAAAACATCGCGAGCAGTACTTC - - TRBJ2-7 TRBV20-1
CASSAASGGPGTDTQYF TGTGCCAGCAGTGCGGCTAGCGGGGGGCCCGGCACAGATACGCAGTATTTT TRBD2 - TRBJ2-3 TRBV2
CARSREFSGTSLHTQYF TGTGCCAGAAGCCGCGAATTTAGCGGGACCTCACTTCATACGCAGTATTTT TRBD2 - TRBJ2-3 TRBV5-3
CASSTYRHSNQPQHF TGTGCCAGCAGCACTTACAGGCATAGCAATCAGCCCCAGCATTTT - - TRBJ1-5 TRBV7-2
CASSHTTWDSFQETQYF TGTGCCAGCAGTCATACAACATGGGACAGCTTCCAAGAGACCCAGTACTTC TRBD1 - TRBJ2-5 TRBV2
CASSAGTGQETQYF TGCGCCAGCAGCGCCGGGACAGGCCAAGAGACCCAGTACTTC TRBD1 - TRBJ2-5 TRBV5-1
CASSVSGTERGYTF TGTGCCAGCAGCGTGTCCGGGACAGAGAGAGGCTACACCTTC TRBD1 - TRBJ1-2 TRBV9
CATSRPGTSGIYEQYF TGTGCCACCAGCCGACCCGGGACTAGCGGAATTTACGAGCAGTACTTC TRBD2 - TRBJ2-7 TRBV15